This T cell receptor (beta chain) was captured by sequencing in a study of blood T cell repertoires in COVID-19. About the research overall: Sample material is recorded as cDNA or gDNA derived from T cells, B-cell-depleted T cells, or PBMCs.

As originally analysed: How many nucleated cells were present was estimated from reference gene primer amplification. Clones were sequenced by immunoSEQ multiplex PCR, and TCRdb holds only the in-frame ones, with some missing. V, J and clone size are those of that table, while D and trimming were read from the DNA. In the table there are about 83,000 clones, around 90% of which are singletons. The CDR3 has 12 amino acids. The sequencing input was peripheral blood. This chain links TRBV21-1 with TRBJ1-2. TRBV21-1 counts as a pseudogene. The TCR was taken from an elderly woman with active or convalescent COVID-19. In DNA form, the CDR3 reads TGTGCCAGCAAGGGAGAAGGGAACGGCTACACCTTC. Its translation is CASKGEGNGYTF.